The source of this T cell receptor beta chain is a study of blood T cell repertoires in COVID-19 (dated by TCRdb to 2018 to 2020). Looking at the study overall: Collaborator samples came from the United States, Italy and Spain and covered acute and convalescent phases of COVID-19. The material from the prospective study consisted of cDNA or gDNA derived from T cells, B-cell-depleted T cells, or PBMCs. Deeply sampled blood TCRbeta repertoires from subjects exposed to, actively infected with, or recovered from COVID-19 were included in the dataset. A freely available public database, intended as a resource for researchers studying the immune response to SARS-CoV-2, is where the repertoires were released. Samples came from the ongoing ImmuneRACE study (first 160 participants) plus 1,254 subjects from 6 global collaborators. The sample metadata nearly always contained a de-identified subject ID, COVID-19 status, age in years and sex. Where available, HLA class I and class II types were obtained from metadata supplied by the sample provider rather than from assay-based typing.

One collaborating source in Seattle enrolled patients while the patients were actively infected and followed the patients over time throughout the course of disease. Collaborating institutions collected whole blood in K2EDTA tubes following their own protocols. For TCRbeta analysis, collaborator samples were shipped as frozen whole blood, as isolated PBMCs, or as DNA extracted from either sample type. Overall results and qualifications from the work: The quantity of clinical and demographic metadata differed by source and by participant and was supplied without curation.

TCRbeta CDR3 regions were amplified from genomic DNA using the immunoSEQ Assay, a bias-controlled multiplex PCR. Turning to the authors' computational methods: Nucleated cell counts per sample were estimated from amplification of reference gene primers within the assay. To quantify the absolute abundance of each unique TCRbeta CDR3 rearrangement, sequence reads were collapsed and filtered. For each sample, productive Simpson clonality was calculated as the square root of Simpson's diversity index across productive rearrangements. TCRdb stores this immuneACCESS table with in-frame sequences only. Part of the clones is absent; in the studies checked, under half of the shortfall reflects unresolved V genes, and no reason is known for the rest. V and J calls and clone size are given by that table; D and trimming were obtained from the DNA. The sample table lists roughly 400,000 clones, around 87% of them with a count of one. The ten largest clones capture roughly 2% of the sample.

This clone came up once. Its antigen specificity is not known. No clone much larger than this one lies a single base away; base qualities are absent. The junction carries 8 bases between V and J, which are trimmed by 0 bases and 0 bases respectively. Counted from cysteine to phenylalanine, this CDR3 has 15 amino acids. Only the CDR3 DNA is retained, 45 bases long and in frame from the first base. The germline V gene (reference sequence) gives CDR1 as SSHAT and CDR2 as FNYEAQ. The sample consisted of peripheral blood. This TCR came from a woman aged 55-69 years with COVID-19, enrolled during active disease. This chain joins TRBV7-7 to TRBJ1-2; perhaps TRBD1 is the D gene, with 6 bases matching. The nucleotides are TGTGCCAGCAGCTTAGCCACAGGGTCTAACTATGGCTACACCTTC. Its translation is CASSLATGSNYGYTF. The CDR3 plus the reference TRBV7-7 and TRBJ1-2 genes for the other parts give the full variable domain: GAGVSQSPRYKVTKRGQDVTLRCDPISSHATLYWYQQALGQGPEFLTYFNYEAQPDKSGLPSDRFSAERPEGSISTLTIQRTEQRDSAMYRCASSLATGSNYGYTFGSGTRLTVV.